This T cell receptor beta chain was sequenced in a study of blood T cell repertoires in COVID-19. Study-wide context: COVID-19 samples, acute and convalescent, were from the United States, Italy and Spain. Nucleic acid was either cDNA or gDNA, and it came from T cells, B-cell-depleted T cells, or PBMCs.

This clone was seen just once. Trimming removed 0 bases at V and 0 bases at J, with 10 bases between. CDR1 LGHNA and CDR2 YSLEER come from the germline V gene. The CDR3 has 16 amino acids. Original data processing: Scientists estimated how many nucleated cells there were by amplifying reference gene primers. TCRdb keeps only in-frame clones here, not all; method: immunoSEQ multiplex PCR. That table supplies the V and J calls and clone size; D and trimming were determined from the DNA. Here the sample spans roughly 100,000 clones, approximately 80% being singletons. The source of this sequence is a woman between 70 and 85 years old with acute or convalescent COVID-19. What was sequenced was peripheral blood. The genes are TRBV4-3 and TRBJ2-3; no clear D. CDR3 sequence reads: CASSQDPVTSTDTQYF. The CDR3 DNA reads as TGCGCCAGCAGCCAAGATCCCGTTACTAGCACAGATACGCAGTATTTT.